The 28 T cell receptor beta chains given below trace back to one sample, sequenced in a study of identical twins. Via MiXCR, TCRdb re-called the 5' RACE reads, giving one row per CDR3 protein. This table has about 530,000 distinct CDR3 sequences, around 15% appearing once. Another study also made use of these data, one on yellow fever vaccine responses in identical twins.

The sequencing input was CD4+ T cells sorted from blood. The receptors derive from a woman aged 18-30 years in good health.

This clonotype has a handful of counts. This chain joins TRBV13 and TRBJ2-5; 10 bases align to TRBD2. The CDR3 is 15 amino acids. The germline gives CDR1 PRHDT, CDR2 FYEKMQ (reference sequence). V gave up 5 bases and J gave up 2 bases; unmatched junction bases: 5. DNA of the CDR3: TGTGCCAGCAGCGGGAAGCGGGAGGGACAAGAGACCCAGTACTTC. Translating it yields CASSGKREGQETQYF. The whole variable domain, filled in from reference TRBV13 and TRBJ2-5, reads AAGVIQSPRHLIKEKRETATLKCYPIPRHDTVYWYQQGPGQDPQFLISFYEKMQSDKGSIPDRFSAQQFSDYHSELNMSSLELGDSALYFCASSGKREGQETQYFGPGTRLLVL.

This clonotype has a handful of counts. V and J are TRBV14 and TRBJ1-3; D is ambiguous. V was shortened by 1 base and J by 0 bases, with 16 bases between the two germline ends. The CDR3 is 18 amino acids. Germline V gives CDR1 SGHDN, CDR2 FVKESK. CDR3 in amino acids: CASSQGGYRTSSGNTIYF. As DNA, the CDR3 is TGTGCCAGCAGCCAAGGGGGTTATAGGACCAGCTCTGGAAACACCATATATTTT.

In this sample, this clonotype turned up many times. This chain links TRBV28 with TRBJ1-1, with D tentatively TRBD1 (5 bases). Germline V gene data show CDR1 as MDHEN and CDR2 as SYDVKM. V lost 1 base and J 4 bases, leaving 13 bases between the germline ends. The CDR3 contains 15 residues. DNA for the CDR3: TGTGCCAGCAGTTTATTTCCAGGGTGGACCACTGAAGCTTTCTTT. Translating it yields CASSLFPGWTTEAFF.

The rearrangement uses TRBV9 and TRBJ2-5, with D possibly being TRBD2 (6 bases). The CDR3 spans 15 residues. The germline CDR1 and CDR2 sequences are SGDLS and YYNGEE. V dropped 3 bases and J dropped 4 bases, with 16 bases sitting between them. As DNA, the CDR3 is TGTGCCAGCAGCGGAGGGATCGCGGGACGAGAGACCCAGTACTTC. As protein: CASSGGIAGRETQYF.

The J gene is TRBJ1-5, the V gene TRBV15; D is ambiguous. Trimming took 0 bases from V and 8 from J, leaving 8 bases between them. The CDR3 is 13 amino acids. CDR1 and CDR2 from the germline V gene are LNHNV and YYDKDF (reference sequence). The CDR3 reads CATSRDLREPQHF. The CDR3 DNA reads as TGTGCCACCAGCAGAGATCTGCGGGAGCCCCAGCATTTT.

This clonotype was seen repeatedly, ten times or more. The chain couples TRBV20-1 to TRBJ2-2; tentatively, D is TRBD2 (6 bases). V dropped 1 base and J dropped 0 bases, with 12 bases sitting between them. Germline V gives CDR1 DFQATT, CDR2 SNEGSKA (reference sequence). The CDR3 has 16 amino acids. As DNA, the CDR3 is TGCAGTGCTAGAGGGCGACTAGACGCGAACACCGGGGAGCTGTTTTTT. Protein: CSARGRLDANTGELFF.

This clonotype was seen only a few times. Germline and junction disagree at one end, which may indicate a read error. J is TRBJ2-7 and V is TRBV5-1; 7 bases map to TRBD1. Germline assignment: CDR1 SGHRS and CDR2 YFSETQ. The CDR3 loop spans 16 amino acids. The CDR3 loop reads CASSLEMRQGSHEQYF. The CDR3 DNA sequence: TGCGCCAGCAGCTTGGAAATGAGACAGGGCTCCCACGAGCAGTACTTC.

The sample holds a few counts of this clonotype. The rearrangement joins TRBV5-1 to TRBJ2-2, with 10 bases fitting TRBD1. CDR1 is SGHRS, CDR2 YFSETQ, per germline. CDR3 length equals 16 residues. J was trimmed by 4 bases and V by 4 bases; bases with no gene match: 7. CDR3 nucleotides: TGCGCCAGCAGCATCCGGGACAGGGGTCCCACCGGGGAGCTGTTTTTT. It yields the protein CASSIRDRGPTGELFF.

J is TRBJ2-5 and V is TRBV20-1; possible D gene TRBD2, 5 bases. V was shortened by 5 bases and J by 4 bases, with 14 bases between the two germline ends. Germline CDR1 reads DFQATT; CDR2 reads SNEGSKA (reference sequence). The CDR3 is made up of 13 amino acids. This CDR3 reads CSAPPEAGETQYF. CDR3 coding DNA: TGCAGTGCTCCCCCGGAGGCGGGAGAGACCCAGTACTTC.

This clonotype appeared many times. CDR3 in amino acids: CASSLVSTASYNEQFF. CDR3 coding DNA: TGTGCCAGCAGCTTAGTGTCTACCGCCTCCTACAATGAGCAGTTCTTC. This rearrangement joins TRBV7-3 to TRBJ2-1; no firm D call. Germline V gene data show CDR1 as SGHTA and CDR2 as FQGTGA. This CDR3 has 16 amino acids. Trimming pared 2 bases from V and 0 bases from J, leaving 11 bases between.

The V gene is TRBV5-1, the J gene TRBJ2-5; 7 bases line up with TRBD1. The germline V gene has CDR1 SGHRS and CDR2 YFSETQ. CDR3 size: 16 residues. V was pared by 0 bases and J by 1 base, with 6 bases of the junction left unmatched. CDR3: CASSLGQGAIQETQYF. The CDR3 DNA reads TGCGCCAGCAGCTTGGGACAGGGCGCCATCCAAGAGACCCAGTACTTC.

The rearrangement joins TRBV19 to TRBJ2-7; D unclear. The germline V gene has CDR1 LNHDA and CDR2 SQIVND (reference sequence). The CDR3 has 13 residues. V was cut by 7 bases and J by 3 bases, with 13 bases left in between. Here the CDR3 reads CASTHRVGYEQYF. DNA for the CDR3: TGTGCCAGTACCCACCGAGTTGGCTACGAGCAGTACTTC.

The chain employs TRBV10-2 and TRBJ1-1; D gene unclear. V was clipped by 7 bases and J by 5 bases, with 17 bases between them. Germline assignment: CDR1 WSHSY and CDR2 SAAADI. The CDR3 spans 14 residues. This CDR3 reads CASIKTAITTEAFF. The CDR3 bases are TGCGCCAGCATAAAGACGGCCATAACAACTGAAGCTTTCTTT.

This clonotype was counted a single time. This chain uses TRBV2 with TRBJ2-5, with D maybe TRBD2 (6 bases). The CDR3 loop spans 15 amino acids. The V end lost 2 bases, the J end lost 4 bases, and 14 bases lay between the germline ends. Looked up from germline, CDR1 is SNHLY and CDR2 is FYNNEI. DNA of the CDR3: TGTGCCAGCAGTGAAATGGGACTCGGAGGAGAGACCCAGTACTTC. It translates to CASSEMGLGGETQYF.

Only a few counts were recorded for this clonotype. V and J are TRBV10-3 and TRBJ2-7; possibly TRBD2 for D (6 bases). Trimming removed 10 bases at V and 4 bases at J, with 17 bases between. The germline gives CDR1 ENHRY, CDR2 SYGVKD. The CDR3 is 13 amino acids. The CDR3 loop is CATGNGLRYEQYF. CDR3 bases: TGTGCCACCGGGAATGGACTACGGTACGAGCAGTACTTC.

There are a few counts of this clonotype. The chain couples TRBV5-1 to TRBJ2-2; TRBD1 agrees at 7 bases. The V segment lost 6 bases and the J segment 0 bases; nucleotides outside the gene matches: 8. This CDR3 comprises 16 residues. Germline V lookup: CDR1 SGHRS, CDR2 YFSETQ. CDR3 amino acids: CASKRRDSTNTGELFF. The CDR3 DNA is TGCGCCAGCAAGAGAAGGGACAGCACGAACACCGGGGAGCTGTTTTTT.

The V call is TRBV5-5, the J call TRBJ2-7, with 10 positions matching TRBD2. The CDR3 spans 16 residues. Germline CDR1 SGHKS, CDR2 YYEKEE (reference sequence). V was clipped by 0 bases and J by 4 bases; unmatched bases: 7. CDR3 nucleotide sequence: TGTGCCAGCAGCTTGGCCGTGTCACTAGCGGGGTACGAGCAGTACTTC. It codes for CASSLAVSLAGYEQYF. The full variable domain, with the rest looked up from reference TRBV5-5 and TRBJ2-7, is DAGVTQSPTHLIKTRGQQVTLRCSPISGHKSVSWYQQVLGQGPQFIFQYYEKEERGRGNFPDRFSARQFPNYSSELNVNALLLGDSALYLCASSLAVSLAGYEQYFGPGTRLTVT.

This clonotype was counted a few times. The chain uses TRBV15 and TRBJ2-5; the D gene is possibly TRBD2 (6 bases). V was pared by 0 bases and J by 2 bases, with 10 bases between. Looked up from germline, CDR1 is LNHNV and CDR2 is YYDKDF (reference sequence). CDR3 size: 15 residues. The CDR3 DNA reads as TGTGCCACCAGCAGAGATTTAGCGGAACAAGAGACCCAGTACTTC. Encoded protein: CATSRDLAEQETQYF.

This clonotype was recorded a few times. The genes are TRBV2 and TRBJ2-3; 10 nucleotides match TRBD2. The junction had 4 bases not matched to a gene; V was cut back by 1 base and J by 3 bases. Germline CDR1 SNHLY, CDR2 FYNNEI. The CDR3 consists of 16 residues. The CDR3 region is CASSEELAGETDTQYF. DNA of the CDR3: TGTGCCAGCAGTGAAGAGCTAGCGGGAGAGACAGATACGCAGTATTTT.

This clonotype was picked up a small number of times. The chain recombines TRBV10-3 with TRBJ2-5; no reliable D call. In germline, CDR1 is ENHRY, CDR2 SYGVKD. This CDR3 region has 14 residues. The V end was cut by 5 bases, the J end by 5 bases, with 15 bases between. CDR3 region: CAISNPGPEETQYF. The CDR3 nucleotides are TGTGCCATCAGTAACCCGGGCCCTGAGGAGACCCAGTACTTC.

This clonotype has a single count. The V and J genes are TRBV7-9 and TRBJ2-7, with TRBD2 matching over 8 bases. The ends lost 4 bases at V and 6 bases at J; junction bases unmatched: 8. The CDR3 is 14 amino acids. Per the germline V gene, CDR1 is SEHNR and CDR2 is FQNEAQ (reference sequence). In nucleotides, the CDR3 is TGTGCCAGCAGCTGGGGGAGCGGGAGTTCCGAGCAGTACTTC. Translating it yields CASSWGSGSSEQYF.

The chain has TRBV5-1 and TRBJ2-6; 9 bases are shared with TRBD1. V shed 0 bases, J shed 3 bases, and the junction held 4 bases outside the gene matches. The CDR3 covers 17 residues. CDR1 SGHRS and CDR2 YFSETQ come from the germline V gene. The CDR3, as DNA: TGCGCCAGCAGCTTGGGGGGGACAGGGCGTGGGGCCAACGTCCTGACTTTC. Amino acids: CASSLGGTGRGANVLTF.

This clonotype was observed at least ten times. This chain connects TRBV12-3 or TRBV12-4 to TRBJ2-5; TRBD1 aligns across 12 bases. Trimming cost V 7 bases and J 5 bases; bases outside gene matches: 8. This CDR3 is built from 15 residues. The CDR3 DNA sequence: TGTGCCAGCACCTCCCGGGACAGGGGGCTGGAGACCCAGTACTTC. Translated, it gives CASTSRDRGLETQYF.

This clonotype was recorded a few times. This chain joins TRBV3-1 and TRBJ1-1; TRBD1 is a possible D gene (5 bases). The CDR3 has 15 amino acids. Trimming stripped 4 bases from V and 0 bases from J, with 12 bases between. CDR1 LGHDT and CDR2 YNNKEL come from the germline V gene (reference sequence). The CDR3 DNA sequence: TGTGCCAGCAGCCTTTCTGGGGGGATGAACACTGAAGCTTTCTTT. It is translated as CASSLSGGMNTEAFF.

This clonotype showed up just a few times. The chain links TRBV20-1 to TRBJ2-7, with D unresolved. The germline V gene has CDR1 DFQATT and CDR2 SNEGSKA (reference sequence). Trimming removed 4 bases from V and 4 bases from J, with 14 bases in between. The CDR3 contains 13 residues. CDR3 region: CSAIIENRYEQYF. CDR3 nucleotide sequence: TGCAGTGCTATAATAGAGAATCGTTACGAGCAGTACTTC.

V gene TRBV13 combines with J gene TRBJ2-1; D is possibly TRBD1 (7 bases). Germline V gives CDR1 PRHDT, CDR2 FYEKMQ (reference sequence). This CDR3 region has 16 residues. The germline V and J ends were trimmed by 5 bases and 5 bases, with 19 bases remaining between them. CDR3 region: CASSVAMRDSHNEQFF. The DNA for the CDR3 is TGTGCCAGCAGCGTAGCTATGCGGGACAGCCACAATGAGCAGTTCTTC.

This clonotype was counted a few times. The chain recombines TRBV25-1 with TRBJ2-7, with TRBD2 matching over 7 bases. The CDR3 covers 14 residues. V lost 3 bases to trimming and J lost 3 bases; unmatched junction nucleotides: 5. Looked up from germline, CDR1 is MGHDK and CDR2 is SYGVNS. CDR3 in amino acids: CASSDRTSLYEQYF. The CDR3, as DNA: TGTGCCAGCAGTGACAGGACTAGTCTCTACGAGCAGTACTTC.

This chain uses TRBV20-1 with TRBJ1-1; TRBD1 matches 7 bases. V was pared by 3 bases and J by 2 bases, with 3 bases of the junction left unmatched. This CDR3 spans 13 amino acids. Germline-derived CDR1 and CDR2 are DFQATT and SNEGSKA (reference sequence). CDR3 in amino acids: CSASRQGNTEAFF. CDR3 bases: TGCAGTGCTAGCCGACAGGGCAACACTGAAGCTTTCTTT.